The rows below give T cell receptor beta chains drawn from one sample of a study of blood T cell repertoires in COVID-19. Method: immunoSEQ multiplex PCR; TCRdb's copy keeps in-frame clones and lacks some. The table lists about 150,000 clones, around 82% of them singletons. Sequenced sample: PBMCs or T cells enriched from blood (not recorded which). These receptors originate from a woman aged 50 to 60 who had recovered from COVID-19. CDR3s leave out the opening cysteine and the closing phenylalanine or tryptophan. Each record gives: CDR3 protein, J gene, V gene.

CDR3: ASNYRATIETQY; J: TRBJ2-5; V: TRBV11-1
CDR3: ASSSSTGRNEKLF; J: TRBJ1-4; V: TRBV11-2
CDR3: ASSPSMGGYT; J: TRBJ1-2; V: TRBV4-1
CDR3: ASSDSRSDGYT; J: TRBJ1-2; V: TRBV2
CDR3: ASSVAERGVGDEQF; J: TRBJ2-1; V: TRBV9
CDR3: ASSERPTRNEKLF; J: TRBJ1-4; V: TRBV6-1
CDR3: ATRRAGQGQETQY; J: TRBJ2-5; V: TRBV15
CDR3: ASSLPRTGGGYGYT; J: TRBJ1-2; V: TRBV7-9
CDR3: SASSGTGDVGPQH; J: TRBJ1-5; V: TRBV20-1
CDR3: ASSLLRGSTGVNTGELF; J: TRBJ2-2; V: TRBV7-9
CDR3: ASSFADGYNEKLF; J: TRBJ1-4; V: TRBV28
CDR3: AIRTAPYNSPLH; J: TRBJ1-6; V: TRBV10-3
CDR3: ASSKEDRAAKNIQY; J: TRBJ2-4; V: TRBV2
CDR3: SVAQPTEAF; J: TRBJ1-1; V: TRBV29-1
CDR3: ASSRQTGLSNEKLF; J: TRBJ1-4; V: TRBV4-2
CDR3: SVESQGASTDTQY; J: TRBJ2-3; V: TRBV29-1
CDR3: ASSFTGSADTQY; J: TRBJ2-3; V: TRBV5-1
CDR3: ASGQGVNSPLH; J: TRBJ1-6; V: TRBV18
CDR3: ASSQDRERSFTQY; J: TRBJ2-7; V: TRBV2
CDR3: ASSSDILNQPQH; J: TRBJ1-5; V: TRBV7-9
CDR3: ASSPTGIHGYT; J: TRBJ1-2; V: TRBV11-2
CDR3: ASSRDRGNTIY; J: TRBJ1-3; V: TRBV5-1
CDR3: AITPIEEQGRQPQH; J: TRBJ1-5; V: TRBV10-3
CDR3: ASSPGGLGTDTQY; J: TRBJ2-3; V: TRBV7-2
CDR3: ASSESTGGNQPQH; J: TRBJ1-5; V: TRBV10-2
CDR3: ATSGRGETQY; J: TRBJ2-5; V: TRBV12-3/TRBV12-4
CDR3: ASSLVGGAYNEQF; J: TRBJ2-1; V: TRBV7-6
CDR3: SASRLAVSTDTQY; J: TRBJ2-3; V: TRBV20-1
CDR3: AISPGQGQETQY; J: TRBJ2-5; V: TRBV10-3
CDR3: AISDNFVGQGASYGYT; J: TRBJ1-2; V: TRBV10-3
CDR3: ASSLTSGAGNTIY; J: TRBJ1-3; V: TRBV27
CDR3: ASSFQGADQPQH; J: TRBJ1-5; V: TRBV7-2
CDR3: ASSSSQGDQPQH; J: TRBJ1-5; V: TRBV6-5
CDR3: ASTFSNNEQF; J: TRBJ2-1; V: TRBV7-2
CDR3: ASSRPTSGATDTQY; J: TRBJ2-3; V: TRBV28
CDR3: ASSSIGGGASYNEQF; J: TRBJ2-1; V: TRBV27
CDR3: ASTGGGGADTQY; J: TRBJ2-3; V: TRBV2
CDR3: ASSLSRDWAF; J: TRBJ1-1; V: TRBV7-2
CDR3: ASSPSYSSYGYT; J: TRBJ1-2; V: TRBV2
CDR3: ASSGVGSGVSGNTIY; J: TRBJ1-3; V: TRBV9
CDR3: ASIYHTGTYEQY; J: TRBJ2-7; V: TRBV2
CDR3: ASSPGLNEQF; J: TRBJ2-1; V: TRBV18
CDR3: ASYRGREGYNSPLH; J: TRBJ1-6; V: TRBV19
CDR3: ASSPGAQGIQY; J: TRBJ2-4; V: TRBV28
CDR3: ASSPSGGYTEAF; J: TRBJ1-1; V: TRBV7-3
CDR3: ASSLTSGGASGELF; J: TRBJ2-2; V: TRBV7-2
CDR3: ASSATDRPTNEKLF; J: TRBJ1-4; V: TRBV27
CDR3: AWTSLRQYNNDEQF; J: TRBJ2-1; V: TRBV30
CDR3: ASSEAARGNSPLH; J: TRBJ1-6; V: TRBV6-1
CDR3: ASSEGQENEKLF; J: TRBJ1-4; V: TRBV6-1
CDR3: ASSLRDRGYGYT; J: TRBJ1-2; V: TRBV7-2
CDR3: ASSPRQVRYEQY; J: TRBJ2-7; V: TRBV5-6
CDR3: ASSPDTGLVTEAF; J: TRBJ1-1; V: TRBV5-1
CDR3: ASSPGQGAGYT; J: TRBJ1-2; V: TRBV28
CDR3: AWDRGSYEQY; J: TRBJ2-7; V: TRBV30